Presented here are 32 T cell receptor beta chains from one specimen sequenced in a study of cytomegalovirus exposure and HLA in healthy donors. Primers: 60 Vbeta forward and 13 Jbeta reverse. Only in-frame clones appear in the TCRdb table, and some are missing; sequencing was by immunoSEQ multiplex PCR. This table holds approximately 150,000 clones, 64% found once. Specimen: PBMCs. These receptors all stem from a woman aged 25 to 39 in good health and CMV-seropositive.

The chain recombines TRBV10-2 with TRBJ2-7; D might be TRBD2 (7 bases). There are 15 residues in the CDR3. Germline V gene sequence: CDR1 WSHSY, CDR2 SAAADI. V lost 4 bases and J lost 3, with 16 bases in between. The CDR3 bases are TGCGCCAGCAGTGTGATCGGGGGGCCCGTCTACGAGCAGTACTTC. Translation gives CASSVIGGPVYEQYF.

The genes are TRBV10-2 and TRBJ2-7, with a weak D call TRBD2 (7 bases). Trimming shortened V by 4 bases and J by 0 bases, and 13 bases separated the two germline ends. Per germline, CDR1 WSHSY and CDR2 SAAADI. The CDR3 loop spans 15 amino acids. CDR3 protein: CASSVEGGTSYEQYF. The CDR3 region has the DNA TGCGCCAGCAGTGTTGAGGGGGGGACCTCCTACGAGCAGTACTTC.

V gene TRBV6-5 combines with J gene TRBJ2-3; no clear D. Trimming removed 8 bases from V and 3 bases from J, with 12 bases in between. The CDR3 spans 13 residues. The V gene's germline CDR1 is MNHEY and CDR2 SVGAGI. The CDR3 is CASHTGSTDTQYF. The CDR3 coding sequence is TGTGCCAGCCACACCGGGTCGACAGATACGCAGTATTTT.

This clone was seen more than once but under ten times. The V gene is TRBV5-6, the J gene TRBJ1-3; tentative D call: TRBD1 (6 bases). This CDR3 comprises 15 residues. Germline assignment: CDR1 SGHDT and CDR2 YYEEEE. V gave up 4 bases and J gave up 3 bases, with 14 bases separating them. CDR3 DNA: TGTGCCAGCAGCCACCGAGGGGGTGGTGGAAACACCATATATTTT. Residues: CASSHRGGGGNTIYF.

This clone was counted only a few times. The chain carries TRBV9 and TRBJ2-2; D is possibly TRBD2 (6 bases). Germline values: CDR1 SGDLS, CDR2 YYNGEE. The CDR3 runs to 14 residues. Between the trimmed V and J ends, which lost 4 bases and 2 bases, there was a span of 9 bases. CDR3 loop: CASSRDFNTGELFF. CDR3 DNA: TGTGCCAGCAGCCGGGACTTTAACACCGGGGAGCTGTTTTTT.

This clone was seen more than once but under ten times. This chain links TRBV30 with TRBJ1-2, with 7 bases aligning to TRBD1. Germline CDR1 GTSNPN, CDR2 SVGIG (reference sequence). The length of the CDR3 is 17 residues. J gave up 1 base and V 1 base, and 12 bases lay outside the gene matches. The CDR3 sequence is CAWSAFGTVILNYGYTF. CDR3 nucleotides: TGTGCCTGGAGTGCCTTCGGGACAGTAATTCTTAACTATGGCTACACCTTC. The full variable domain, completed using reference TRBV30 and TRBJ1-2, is SQTIHQWPATLVQPVGSPLSLECTVEGTSNPNLYWYRQAAGRGLQLLFYSVGIGQISSEVPQNLSASRPQDRQFILSSKKLLLSDSGFYLCAWSAFGTVILNYGYTFGSGTRLTVV.

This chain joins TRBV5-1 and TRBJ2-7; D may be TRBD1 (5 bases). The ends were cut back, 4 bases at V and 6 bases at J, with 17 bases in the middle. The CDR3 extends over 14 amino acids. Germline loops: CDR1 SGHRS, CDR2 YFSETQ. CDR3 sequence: CASSPGQGWGEQYF. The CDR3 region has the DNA TGCGCCAGCAGCCCCGGGCAGGGATGGGGCGAGCAGTACTTC.

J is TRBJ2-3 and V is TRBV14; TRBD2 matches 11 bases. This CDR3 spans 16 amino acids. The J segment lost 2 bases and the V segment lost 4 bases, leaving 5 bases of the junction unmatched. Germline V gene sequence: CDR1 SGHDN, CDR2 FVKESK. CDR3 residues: CASSLGLAGYTDTQYF. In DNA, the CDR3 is TGTGCCAGCAGCCTCGGACTAGCGGGCTACACAGATACGCAGTATTTT.

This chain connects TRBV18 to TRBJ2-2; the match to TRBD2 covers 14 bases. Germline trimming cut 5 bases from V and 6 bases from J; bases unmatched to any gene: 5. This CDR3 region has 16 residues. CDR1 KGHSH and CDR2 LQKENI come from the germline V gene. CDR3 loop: CASSKGLAGAAGELFF. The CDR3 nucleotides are TGTGCCAGCTCAAAGGGACTAGCGGGAGCAGCCGGGGAGCTGTTTTTT. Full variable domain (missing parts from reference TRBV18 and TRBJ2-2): NAGVMQNPRHLVRRRGQEARLRCSPMKGHSHVYWYRQLPEEGLKFMVYLQKENIIDESGMPKERFSAEFPKEGPSILRIQQVVRGDSAAYFCASSKGLAGAAGELFFGEGSRLTVL.

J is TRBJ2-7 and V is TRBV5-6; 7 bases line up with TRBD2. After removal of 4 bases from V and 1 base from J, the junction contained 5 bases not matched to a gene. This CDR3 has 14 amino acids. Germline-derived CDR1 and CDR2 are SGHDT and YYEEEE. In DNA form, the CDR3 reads TGTGCCAGCAGCCCTGGACTAGGATCCTACGAGCAGTACTTC. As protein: CASSPGLGSYEQYF.

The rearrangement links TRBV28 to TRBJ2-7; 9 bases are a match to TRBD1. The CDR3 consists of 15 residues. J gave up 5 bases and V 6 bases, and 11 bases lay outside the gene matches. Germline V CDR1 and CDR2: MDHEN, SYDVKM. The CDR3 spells CASSIAGTGSNEQYF. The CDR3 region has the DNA TGTGCCAGCAGCATCGCCGGGACAGGGTCTAACGAGCAGTACTTC.

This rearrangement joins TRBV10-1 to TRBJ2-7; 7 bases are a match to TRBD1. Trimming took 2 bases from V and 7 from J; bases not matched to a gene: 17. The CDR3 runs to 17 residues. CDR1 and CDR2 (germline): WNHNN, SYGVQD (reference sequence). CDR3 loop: CASSEGAGTAVLREQYF. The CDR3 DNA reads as TGCGCCAGCAGTGAGGGCGCCGGGACAGCGGTCCTACGAGAGCAGTACTTC.

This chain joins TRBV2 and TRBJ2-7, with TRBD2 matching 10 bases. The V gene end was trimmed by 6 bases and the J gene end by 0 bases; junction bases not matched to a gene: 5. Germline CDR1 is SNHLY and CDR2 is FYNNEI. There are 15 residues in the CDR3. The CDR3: CASRAASGGSYEQYF. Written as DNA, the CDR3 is TGTGCCAGCAGGGCTGCTAGCGGGGGCTCCTACGAGCAGTACTTC.

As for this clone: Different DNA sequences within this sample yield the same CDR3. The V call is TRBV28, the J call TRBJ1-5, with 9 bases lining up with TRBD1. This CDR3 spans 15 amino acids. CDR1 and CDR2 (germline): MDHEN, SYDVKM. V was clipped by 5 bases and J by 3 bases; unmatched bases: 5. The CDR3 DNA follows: TGTGCCAGCAGTCCCCGGGACAGGGTCAATCAGCCCCAGCATTTT. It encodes CASSPRDRVNQPQHF.

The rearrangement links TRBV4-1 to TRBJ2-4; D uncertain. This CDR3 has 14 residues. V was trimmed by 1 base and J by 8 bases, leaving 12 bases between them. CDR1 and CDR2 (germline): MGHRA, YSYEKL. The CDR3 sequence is CASSQVPPPDIQYF. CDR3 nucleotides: TGCGCCAGCAGCCAAGTTCCCCCCCCAGACATTCAGTACTTC.

The CDR3 nucleotides read TGTGCCAGCTCCAGGACTAGCGGGGGGGAGCATGAGCAGTTCTTC. Its translation: CASSRTSGGEHEQFF. The chain recombines TRBV5-4 with TRBJ2-1, with 15 bases fitting TRBD2. Trimming removed 7 bases from V and 8 bases from J; junction bases left unmatched: 7. Germline V CDR1 and CDR2: SGHNT, YYREEE (reference sequence). The length of the CDR3 is 15 residues. Filled out from reference TRBV5-4 and TRBJ2-1, the complete variable domain reads ETGVTQSPTHLIKTRGQQVTLRCSSQSGHNTVSWYQQALGQGPQFIFQYYREEENGRGNFPPRFSGLQFPNYSSELNVNALELDDSALYLCASSRTSGGEHEQFFGPGTRLTVL.

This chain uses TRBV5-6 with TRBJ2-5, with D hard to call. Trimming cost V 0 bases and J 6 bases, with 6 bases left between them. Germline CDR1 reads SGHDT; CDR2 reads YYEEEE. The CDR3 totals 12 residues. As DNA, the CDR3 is TGTGCCAGCAGCTTGGAGGAGAAGACCCAGTACTTC. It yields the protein CASSLEEKTQYF.

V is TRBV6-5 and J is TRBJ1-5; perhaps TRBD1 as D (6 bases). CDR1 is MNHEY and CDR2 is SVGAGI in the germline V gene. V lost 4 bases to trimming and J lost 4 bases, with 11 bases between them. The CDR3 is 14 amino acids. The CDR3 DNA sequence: TGTGCCAGCAGTTCTACAGGGTTTAATCAGCCCCAGCATTTT. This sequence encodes CASSSTGFNQPQHF.

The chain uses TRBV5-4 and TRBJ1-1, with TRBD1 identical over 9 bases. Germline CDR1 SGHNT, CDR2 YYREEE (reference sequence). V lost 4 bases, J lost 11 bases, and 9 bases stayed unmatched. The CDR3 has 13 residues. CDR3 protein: CASSNGQGLVAFF. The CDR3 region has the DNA TGTGCCAGCAGCAACGGACAGGGGTTGGTCGCTTTCTTT.

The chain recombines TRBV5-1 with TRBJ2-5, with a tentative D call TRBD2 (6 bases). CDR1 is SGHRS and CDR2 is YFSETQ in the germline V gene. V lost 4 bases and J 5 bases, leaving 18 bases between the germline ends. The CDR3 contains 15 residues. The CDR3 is CASSLSPGSGETQYF. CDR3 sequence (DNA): TGCGCCAGCAGCCTGTCACCTGGGAGCGGGGAGACCCAGTACTTC.

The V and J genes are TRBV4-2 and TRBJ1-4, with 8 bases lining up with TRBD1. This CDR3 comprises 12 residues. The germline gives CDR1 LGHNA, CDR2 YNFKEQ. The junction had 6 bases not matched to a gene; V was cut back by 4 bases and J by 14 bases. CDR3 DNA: TGTGCCAGCAGCCCAGGACAGGGCCTGCTGTTTTTT. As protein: CASSPGQGLLFF.

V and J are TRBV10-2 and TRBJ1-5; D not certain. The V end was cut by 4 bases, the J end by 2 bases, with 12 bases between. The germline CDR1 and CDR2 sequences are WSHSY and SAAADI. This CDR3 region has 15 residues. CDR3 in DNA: TGCGCCAGCAGTGTCCGGGAGAAGGGCAATCAGCCCCAGCATTTT. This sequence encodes CASSVREKGNQPQHF.

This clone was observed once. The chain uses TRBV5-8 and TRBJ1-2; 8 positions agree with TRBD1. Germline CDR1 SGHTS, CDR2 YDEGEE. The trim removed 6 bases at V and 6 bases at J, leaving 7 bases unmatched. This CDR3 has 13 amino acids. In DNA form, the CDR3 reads TGTGCCAGCACCCTGGCCAGGGGGCATGGCTACACCTTC. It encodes CASTLARGHGYTF.

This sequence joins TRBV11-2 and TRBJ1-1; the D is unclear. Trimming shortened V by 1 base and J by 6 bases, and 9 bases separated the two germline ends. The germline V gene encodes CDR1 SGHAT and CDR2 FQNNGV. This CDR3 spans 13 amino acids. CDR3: CASSLVRRPEAFF. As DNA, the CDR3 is TGTGCCAGCAGCTTAGTAAGGAGGCCTGAAGCTTTCTTT.

CDR3 protein: CASTRGTDTEAFF. Written as DNA, the CDR3 is TGTGCCAGCACCCGGGGGACGGATACTGAAGCTTTCTTT. The rearrangement links TRBV14 to TRBJ1-1; tentatively, D is TRBD1 (5 bases). The CDR3 has 13 residues. Germline CDR1 reads SGHDN; CDR2 reads FVKESK. V was clipped by 7 bases and J by 5 bases, with 14 bases between them.

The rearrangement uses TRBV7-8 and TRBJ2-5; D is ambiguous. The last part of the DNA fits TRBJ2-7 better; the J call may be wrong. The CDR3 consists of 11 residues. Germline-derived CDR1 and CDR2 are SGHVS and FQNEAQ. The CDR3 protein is CASSLSYEQYF. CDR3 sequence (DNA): TGTGCCAGCAGCTTATCATACGAGCAGTACTTC.

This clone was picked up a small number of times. The CDR3 DNA is TGTGCCAGCAGTCCCGGAGGGAGGGTTTACGAAAAACTGTTTTTT. Translation gives CASSPGGRVYEKLFF. The chain employs TRBV27 and TRBJ1-4, with no clear D. The CDR3 is 15 amino acids. V was cut by 5 bases and J by 8 bases, with 18 bases left in between. Per the germline V gene, CDR1 is MNHEY and CDR2 is SMNVEV (reference sequence). Variable domain in full (rest from reference TRBV27 and TRBJ1-4): EAQVTQNPRYLITVTGKKLTVTCSQNMNHEYMSWYRQDPGLGLRQIYYSMNVEVTDKGDVPEGYKVSRKEKRNFPLILESPSPNQTSLYFCASSPGGRVYEKLFFGSGTQLSVL.

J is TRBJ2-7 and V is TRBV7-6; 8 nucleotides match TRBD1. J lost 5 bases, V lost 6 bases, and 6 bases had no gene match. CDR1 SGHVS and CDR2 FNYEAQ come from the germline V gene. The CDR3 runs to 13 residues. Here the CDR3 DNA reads TGTGCCAGCAGTTTTCCAGGGGGCAACGAGCAGTACTTC. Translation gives CASSFPGGNEQYF.

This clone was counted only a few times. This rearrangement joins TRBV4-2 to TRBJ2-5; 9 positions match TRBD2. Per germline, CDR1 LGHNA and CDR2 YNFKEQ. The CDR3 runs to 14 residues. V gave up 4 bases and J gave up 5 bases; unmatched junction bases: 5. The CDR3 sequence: CASSPRGGGETQYF. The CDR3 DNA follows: TGTGCCAGCAGCCCGCGGGGGGGCGGCGAGACCCAGTACTTC.

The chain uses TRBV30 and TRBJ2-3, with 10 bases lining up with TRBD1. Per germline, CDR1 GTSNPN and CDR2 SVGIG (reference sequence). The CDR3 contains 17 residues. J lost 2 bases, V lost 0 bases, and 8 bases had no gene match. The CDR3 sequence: CAWSVLWDRGPTDTQYF. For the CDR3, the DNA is TGTGCCTGGAGTGTACTCTGGGACAGGGGCCCCACAGATACGCAGTATTTT.

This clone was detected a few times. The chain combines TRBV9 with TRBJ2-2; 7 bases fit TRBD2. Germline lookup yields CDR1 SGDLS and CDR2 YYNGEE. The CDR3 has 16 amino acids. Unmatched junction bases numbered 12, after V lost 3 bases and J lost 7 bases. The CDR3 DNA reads TGTGCCAGCAGCGCGTCATCCGGGGGGACCCGCGGGGAGCTGTTTTTT. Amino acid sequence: CASSASSGGTRGELFF.

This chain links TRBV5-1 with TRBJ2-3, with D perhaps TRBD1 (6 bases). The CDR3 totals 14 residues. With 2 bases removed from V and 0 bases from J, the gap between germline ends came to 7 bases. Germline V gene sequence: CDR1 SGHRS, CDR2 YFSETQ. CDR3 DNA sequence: TGCGCCAGCAGCTTACAGGGCAGCACAGATACGCAGTATTTT. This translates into CASSLQGSTDTQYF. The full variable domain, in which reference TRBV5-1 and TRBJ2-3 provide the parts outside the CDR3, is KAGVTQTPRYLIKTRGQQVTLSCSPISGHRSVSWYQQTPGQGLQFLFEYFSETQRNKGNFPGRFSGRQFSNSRSEMNVSTLELGDSALYLCASSLQGSTDTQYFGPGTRLTVL.